This TCR beta chain was captured in a study of early T cells in non-severe SARS-CoV-2 infection. Across the whole study: Unpaired chains resulted from sequencing bulk RNA of unsorted whole blood.

In the library, individual cDNA molecules carried attached unique molecular identifiers. TCRdb re-called the 5' RACE reads through MiXCR, storing one row per CDR3 protein. The sample holds 70,000 to 95,000 distinct CDR3 sequences, around 9.9% seen once. Regarding this clonotype: One base away lies a much larger clone, so this may be a sequencing read error.

V was shortened by 3 bases and J by 2 bases, with 11 bases between the two germline ends. The CDR3 has 16 amino acids. Germline CDR1 and CDR2: LGHDT and YNNKEL (reference sequence). The sample consisted of whole blood. V is TRBV3-1 and J is TRBJ2-6; D may correspond to TRBD1 or TRBD2 (5 bases each). This TCR was sampled from an adult who was a healthcare worker with PCR-confirmed SARS-CoV-2 infection or an uninfected control (not recorded which). CDR3 nucleotides: TGTGCCAGCAGCCATCCTAGGGACCCTGGGGCCAACGTCCTGACTTTC. Translating gives CASSHPRDPGANVLTF.